This T cell receptor beta chain was found in a study of blood T cell repertoires in COVID-19. Study context: Samples representing acute and convalescent COVID-19 were sourced from the United States, Italy and Spain. Sources were T cells, B-cell-depleted T cells, or PBMCs; the material itself was cDNA or gDNA.

Seattle patients were enrolled while actively infected and followed longitudinally. This CDR3 comprises 15 residues. Germline V gene sequence: CDR1 LNHDA, CDR2 SQIVND (reference sequence). V dropped 10 bases and J dropped 0 bases, with 16 bases sitting between them. In the source study's methods: By means of reference gene primer amplification, nucleated cell counts were estimated. Only in-frame clones appear in the TCRdb table, and some are missing; sequencing was by immunoSEQ multiplex PCR. V, J and clone size are those of that table, while D and trimming were read from the DNA. This sample has some 140,000 clones, with around 85% found just once.

The sequencing input was peripheral blood. The chain carries TRBV19 and TRBJ1-5; D possibly corresponds to TRBD1 (5 bases). This TCR derives from a man in his sixties with COVID-19, enrolled during active disease. CDR3 loop: CAIKGDLNSNQPQHF. The CDR3 nucleotides read TGTGCCATAAAAGGGGATCTCAATAGCAATCAGCCCCAGCATTTT.